The source of this T cell receptor beta chain is a study of T cell responses to AZD1222 COVID-19 vaccine. Study-wide points: Increases in Spike-specific TCR breadth and depth were seen after two AZD1222 doses.

Here immunoSEQ multiplex PCR was the method, and the copy in TCRdb shows in-frame clones only, minus some. Of some 87,000 clones in the sample, under 95% are singletons; the top ten hold less than 5.5%. CDR1 is ENHRY, CDR2 SYGVKD, per germline. Trimming shortened V by 6 bases and J by 1 base, and 4 bases separated the two germline ends. The length of the CDR3 is 12 residues. A remark on this clone: The antigen is not known.

The source material was peripheral blood, sampled on day 0 of MenACWY control vaccination. This chain uses TRBV10-3 with TRBJ1-5; D unclear. The receptor comes from an adult in good health. The CDR3 DNA reads as TGTGCCATCAGACAGAGCAATCAGCCCCAGCATTTT. It translates to CAIRQSNQPQHF.